This T cell receptor (beta chain) was found in a study of multiple sclerosis patients with progressive multifocal leukoencephalopathy. Findings of the study overall: PML-onset expanded TRB clones were detectable before and during natalizumab therapy. Preferential TRBV-TRBJ pairings or common gene usage were not detected at PML.

The survey-level immunoSEQ assay was used. Generated by immunoSEQ multiplex PCR, the TCRdb table keeps only in-frame clones and is missing some. This sample has 20,000 to 25,000 clones, with 91% found just once. V gave up 2 bases and J gave up 6 bases, with 11 bases separating them. The germline V gene encodes CDR1 SGHVS and CDR2 FQNEAQ. The CDR3 extends over 13 amino acids. Only one count was recorded for this clone. No antigen is known for it. Specified time point: roughly 13 months of natalizumab therapy. At 6 months of natalizumab came T1, and at 12 months came T2. The sequence derives from a man aged 30 to 39 with multiple sclerosis. The sequencing here drew on PBMCs, taken from a patient treated with natalizumab. The V gene is TRBV7-8, the J gene TRBJ2-7; a weak D match, TRBD1 (5 bases). In nucleotides, the CDR3 is TGTGCCAGCAGCTTAATAGGGGCGGCCGAGCAGTACTTC. Translation gives CASSLIGAAEQYF.